This TCR beta chain was profiled in a study of blood T cell repertoires in COVID-19. Study-wide context: In each case, the material was cDNA or gDNA derived from T cells, B-cell-depleted T cells, or PBMCs.

The repertoire was sequenced with immunoSEQ multiplex PCR; TCRdb's copy has only in-frame clones and lacks some. The sample yields roughly 37,000 clones, 65% to 80% seen once. V shed 1 base, J shed 0 bases, and the junction held 7 bases outside the gene matches. Germline V lookup: CDR1 SGHNT, CDR2 YENEEA. The CDR3 contains 18 residues. The rearrangement uses TRBV11-3 and TRBJ2-3, with 10 bases that match TRBD2. The material sequenced was peripheral blood. The TCR comes from a man in his sixties with active COVID-19. The CDR3, as DNA: TGTGCCAGCAGCTTAGGAGGGCTAGCGGGAGTCAGCACAGATACGCAGTATTTT. It yields the protein CASSLGGLAGVSTDTQYF.